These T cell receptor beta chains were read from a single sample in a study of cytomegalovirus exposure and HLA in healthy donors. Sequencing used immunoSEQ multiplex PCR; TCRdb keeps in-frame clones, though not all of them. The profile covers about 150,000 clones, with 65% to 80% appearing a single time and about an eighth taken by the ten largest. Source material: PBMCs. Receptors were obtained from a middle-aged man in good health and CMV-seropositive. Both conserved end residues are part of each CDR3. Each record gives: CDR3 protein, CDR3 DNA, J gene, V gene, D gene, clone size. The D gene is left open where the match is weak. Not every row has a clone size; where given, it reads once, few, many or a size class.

CASSPTGAGAGYTF,TGTGCCAGCTCACCGACAGGGGCTGGAGCCGGCTACACCTTC,TRBJ1-2,TRBV18,TRBD1,few
CASSFRSGWTSGRGETQYF,TGTGCCAGCAGCTTCCGCTCCGGATGGACTAGCGGGAGAGGAGAGACCCAGTACTTC,TRBJ2-5,TRBV11-2,TRBD2,once
CASSLVSQGEQYF,TGTGCCAGCAGCTTAGTAAGCCAGGGGGAGCAGTACTTC,TRBJ2-7,TRBV7-2,NA,NA
CSSSIAGGSDEQFF,TGTTCCAGCAGTATAGCGGGAGGTTCTGATGAGCAGTTCTTC,TRBJ2-1,TRBV7-9,TRBD2,NA
CASSWQGNYEQYF,TGTGCCAGCAGCTGGCAGGGGAACTACGAGCAGTACTTC,TRBJ2-7,TRBV7-8,NA,NA
CASSQEASGRVNTGELFF,TGCGCCAGCAGCCAAGAGGCTAGCGGGAGGGTAAACACCGGGGAGCTGTTTTTT,TRBJ2-2,TRBV4-1,TRBD2,NA
CSVVPGNTEAFF,TGCAGCGTTGTACCAGGGAACACTGAAGCTTTCTTT,TRBJ1-1,TRBV29-1,NA,NA
CASSRDSSSTDTQYF,TGTGCCAGCTCACGGGACAGCTCTAGCACAGATACGCAGTATTTT,TRBJ2-3,TRBV18,TRBD1,few
CASSRATDTQYF,TGTGCCAGCTCGCGGGCAACGGATACGCAGTATTTT,TRBJ2-3,TRBV6-6,NA,NA
CASSFSGGWGNTIYF,TGTGCCAGCAGCTTTAGTGGGGGCTGGGGAAACACCATATATTTT,TRBJ1-3,TRBV5-4,NA,NA
CASSPAGHEQYF,TGTGCCAGCTCACCAGCGGGCCACGAGCAGTACTTC,TRBJ2-7,TRBV18,NA,NA
CASRLDGTGGNYGYTF,TGTGCAAGTCGCTTAGATGGGACAGGAGGAAACTATGGCTACACCTTC,TRBJ1-2,TRBV12-2,NA,NA
CASSSTGAGSREQFF,TGTGCCAGCAGCTCCACAGGGGCTGGGTCAAGAGAGCAGTTCTTC,TRBJ2-1,TRBV11-2,TRBD1,NA
CASSPAGVKNIQYF,TGTGCCAGCAGCCCCGCAGGGGTCAAAAACATTCAGTACTTC,TRBJ2-4,TRBV6-5,NA,NA
CATSREGDSLYGYTF,TGTGCCACCAGCAGAGAGGGGGACAGCCTCTATGGCTACACCTTC,TRBJ1-2,TRBV15,TRBD1,once
CASGLPGGEQYF,TGTGCTAGTGGGCTCCCCGGGGGCGAGCAGTACTTC,TRBJ2-7,TRBV12-5,NA,NA
CASTRGGGPRGGYTF,TGTGCCAGCACCCGAGGGGGGGGGCCGCGCGGCGGCTACACCTTC,TRBJ1-2,TRBV7-2,NA,NA
CSVDVGGRANTQYF,TGCAGCGTTGATGTTGGCGGGAGGGCGAATACGCAGTATTTT,TRBJ2-3,TRBV29-1,TRBD2,NA
CATRGGPTEAFF,TGTGCCACTAGGGGGGGCCCCACTGAAGCTTTCTTT,TRBJ1-1,TRBV28,NA,NA
CASSRLAGNNEQFF,TGCGCCAGTAGCCGACTAGCGGGGAACAATGAGCAGTTCTTC,TRBJ2-1,TRBV4-1,TRBD2,NA
CASGRTSIFDTQYF,TGTGCCAGCGGTAGGACTAGTATCTTCGATACGCAGTATTTT,TRBJ2-3,TRBV9,TRBD2,NA
CASSLGNGVGTEAFF,TGTGCCAGCAGCTTGGGTAACGGGGTCGGCACTGAAGCTTTCTTT,TRBJ1-1,TRBV5-6,NA,NA
CASSPQGRATEAFF,TGTGCCAGCAGCCCCCAGGGGCGGGCCACTGAAGCTTTCTTT,TRBJ1-1,TRBV7-9,NA,few
CASKTTSTDTQYF,TGTGCCAGCAAAACGACTAGCACAGATACGCAGTATTTT,TRBJ2-3,TRBV7-2,NA,NA